This is a list of T cell receptor beta chains from one sample in a study of CD8+ T cells in alopecia areata. TCRdb keeps only in-frame clones here, not all; method: immunoSEQ multiplex PCR. The table has around 300,000 clones, over 45% seen once. The sequences come from CD4+ T cells sorted from blood, collected around week 54, from a patient treated with tofacitinib. The origin of the receptors is a human donor with alopecia areata. Each CDR3 is given with its conserved first and last residue. The order of the fields is CDR3 protein, CDR3 DNA, J gene, D gene, clone size, V gene. D genes are given only for firm matches. For some rows the clone size is stated as once, few or many, or as a class when expanded; others skip it.

CAWSGGFGNQPQHF	TGTGCCTGGAGTGGGGGGTTCGGCAATCAGCCCCAGCATTTT	TRBJ1-5	.	.	TRBV30
CAWSVGGRETQYF	TGTGCCTGGAGTGTAGGAGGGAGGGAGACCCAGTACTTC	TRBJ2-5	.	.	TRBV30
CASSVMGSSSYEQYF	TGTGCCAGCAGCGTCATGGGTTCGAGCTCCTACGAGCAGTACTTC	TRBJ2-7	.	once	TRBV9
CASRQGDQPQHF	TGTGCCAGCAGACAGGGAGACCAGCCCCAGCATTTT	TRBJ1-5	.	.	TRBV6-6
CASSARQATEAFF	TGTGCCAGCAGCGCCAGACAGGCCACTGAAGCTTTCTTT	TRBJ1-1	.	.	TRBV9
CSVGLAGPQETQYF	TGCAGCGTTGGACTAGCGGGGCCTCAAGAGACCCAGTACTTC	TRBJ2-5	TRBD2	.	TRBV29-1
CASSLEVSGYNEQFF	TGTGCCAGCAGCTTAGAGGTTAGCGGATACAATGAGCAGTTCTTC	TRBJ2-1	.	.	TRBV7-2
CASSPPAAEQPRFF	TGTGCCAGCTCACCACCGGCCGCTGAACAACCTAGGTTCTTC	TRBJ2-1	.	few	TRBV18
CASSQDRGNTEAFF	TGTGCCAGCTCCCAGGACAGGGGGAACACTGAAGCTTTCTTT	TRBJ1-1	TRBD1	.	TRBV18
CSVDSGFPDTQYF	TGCAGCGTTGACTCAGGGTTCCCAGATACGCAGTATTTT	TRBJ2-3	.	.	TRBV29-1
CASSSWTSRETQYF	TGTGCCAGCAGTTCATGGACTAGTCGGGAGACCCAGTACTTC	TRBJ2-5	TRBD2	.	TRBV27
CAYRGRYGYTF	TGTGCCTACCGAGGACGGTATGGCTACACCTTC	TRBJ1-2	.	few	TRBV30
CASSLVYGYTF	TGTGCCAGCAGCTTGGTCTATGGCTACACCTTC	TRBJ1-2	.	.	TRBV5-5
CASSLQGTQNTEAFF	TGTGCCAGCTCACTTCAGGGGACGCAGAACACTGAAGCTTTCTTT	TRBJ1-1	.	.	TRBV18
CASRRQGAPQETQYF	TGTGCCAGCAGGCGGCAGGGGGCTCCCCAAGAGACCCAGTACTTC	TRBJ2-5	TRBD1	.	TRBV2
CASSLATTSYEQYF	TGTGCCAGCAGCTTAGCTACCACTTCCTACGAGCAGTACTTC	TRBJ2-7	.	few	TRBV7-2
CASSLARLAGDEQFF	TGTGCCAGCAGCTTAGCGCGGCTAGCGGGGGATGAGCAGTTCTTC	TRBJ2-1	TRBD2	few	TRBV7-2
CSVEVGGTDTQYF	TGCAGCGTTGAAGTGGGGGGCACAGATACGCAGTATTTT	TRBJ2-3	.	few	TRBV29-1
CAWSVKDSMFSGNTIYF	TGTGCCTGGAGTGTAAAGGACAGCATGTTCTCTGGAAACACCATATATTTT	TRBJ1-3	.	.	TRBV30
CASSLAAYNSPLHF	TGTGCCAGCAGTTTGGCAGCCTATAATTCACCCCTCCACTTT	TRBJ1-6	.	.	TRBV7-2
CSVTRDTQETQYF	TGCAGCGTTACCCGGGACACCCAAGAGACCCAGTACTTC	TRBJ2-5	.	.	TRBV29-1
CASSQGLPGTGELFF	TGTGCCAGCAGCCAAGGACTTCCGGGGACCGGGGAGCTGTTTTTT	TRBJ2-2	.	few	TRBV14
CAWSVLEGQPQHF	TGTGCCTGGAGTGTATTAGAGGGTCAGCCCCAGCATTTT	TRBJ1-5	.	.	TRBV30
CASSYAGGDNSPLHF	TGTGCCAGCAGTTACGCCGGGGGGGATAATTCACCCCTCCACTTT	TRBJ1-6	.	.	TRBV6-5
CASSPQVGSEAFF	TGCGCCAGCAGCCCCCAGGTGGGTAGTGAAGCTTTCTTT	TRBJ1-1	.	once	TRBV5-1
CSVGVGNEQFF	TGCAGCGTTGGGGTTGGCAATGAGCAGTTCTTC	TRBJ2-1	.	.	TRBV29-1